Here is one TCR beta chain with its context. There is no known antigen for this receptor. There are no base qualities to consult, and no much larger clone falls within one base. The entry originates in a study of human T cells and chemical hapten exposure (TCRdb year 2021). Context from the whole study: For sensitization, 2% DPC in acetone was applied to an approximately 2 cm by approximately 2 cm area of upper inner arm skin. Throughout the study period of roughly five months, patients also received therapeutic DPC doses to the scalp every week. Patch testing on the upper back used Finn chambers containing 0.01% DPC, with scoring done after 6 days according to International Contact Dermatitis Research Group standards. Alopecia areata with under or over 50% scalp involvement, alopecia totalis and alopecia universalis were represented in the patient cohort, which was mostly female. Libraries were pooled for sequencing, and variation in per-sample TCR yields was attributed mainly to small differences in library volumes within the pool. Peripheral blood TCR repertoire changes were tracked in vivo in alopecia patients during primary and secondary sensitization to the hapten diphenylcyclopropenone (DPC). Blood was sampled from patients pre-sensitization (week 0) and at 2, 6 and about 24 weeks after DPC sensitization. Under 30 alopecia patients gave blood for TCR sequencing at one to four time points (pre-sensitization, 2, 6 and 24 weeks). Overall results and qualifications from the work: DPC sensitization did not change the number of TCRs with a frequency above 1 in 1000, and there was no evidence of changes in global repertoire structure. Expanded TCRs formed significantly more large CDR3 similarity clusters than pre-sensitization or healthy control sets, consistent with antigen-driven responses. After repeated subsampling, the strength of the expansion versus patch-test correlation and the threshold at which it became significant changed. A positive correlation was found between the number of PT1 expanded TCRs and patch test score, with significance reached at thresholds 8, 16 and 32 but not 4. Alopecia, a presumed autoimmune disease, was present in all patients, so the immune response of the patients might differ from that of healthy individuals.

The junction carries 18 bases between V and J, which are trimmed by 6 bases and 1 base respectively. The CDR3 starts with the cysteine, ends with the phenylalanine, and has 15 residues. Only CDR3 DNA is held: 45 bases, read in frame from base 1. For CDR1 and CDR2, the germline V gene (reference sequence) lists DFQATT and SNEGSKA. This sample's time point label indicates: patch test 1, 2 weeks after DPC sensitization. The treatment or condition label, as the study defines it: therapeutic diphenylcyclopropenone sensitization with weekly scalp DPC. At every patch-test visit, the blood draw took place before the patch test was put on. Patients were eligible if aged 18 to 70, diagnosed with alopecia and judged suitable for DPC therapy, and pregnant patients were excluded. Total RNA was isolated from unfractionated whole blood collected in Tempus Blood RNA tubes. Library preparation was by RACE. The sample was run on a NextSeq 500. During library preparation, unique molecular identifiers were attached to individual cDNA molecules so that TCRs could be counted in a quantitative, reproducible way. For every blood RNA sample, sequencing covered both the TCR alpha and TCR beta chains. In the paper's pipeline: Samples had a median of approximately 93,000 TCRs, with a range from about 23,224 to 700,000. V, J and CDR3 annotation of the TCR reads was performed with the Decombinator software suite. For the PS versus PT1 abundance plots, all samples were subsampled to the same number of TCRs (28,000). Expanded TCRs were defined as absent before sensitization and observed at least eight times at the 2-week time point. Clones were called with MiXCR by TCRdb after fastp trimmed the public reads at Q25, and only in-frame beta chains were retained. Records with the same CDR3 protein are collapsed into one entry carrying the most frequent genes and DNA. The V and J calls and clone size are TCRdb's, not the authors'. The sample table holds 370,000 or so distinct CDR3 sequences, of which approximately 5% were seen once. Approximately 2.5% of the sample goes to the ten largest clones.

The source is a woman aged 45-60 years with alopecia areata. Some clones in this sample may be carry-over from other donors' samples. The starting material was whole blood, obtained in connection with sensitization to the hapten diphenylcyclopropenone (DPC). This sequence uses TRBV20-1 and TRBJ2-5, and possibly TRBD2, on 6 matching bases. DNA sequence: TGCAGTGCCTACCCCTTGGGGGAGGCCCAAGAGACCCAGTACTTC. It specifies CSAYPLGEAQETQYF.